This T cell receptor (beta chain) came from a study of T-cell memory formation after mild COVID-19. Points from the study as a whole: Clones contracting day 15 to 85 were balanced CD4/CD8; later expanders leaned CD4+. The study detected some responding clones in pre-infection memory, suggesting cross-reactive memory joined.

Each CDR3 protein gets one entry after TCRdb re-called the 5' RACE reads with MiXCR. The sample has 400,000 to 450,000 distinct CDR3 sequences; roughly 18% are singletons. The CDR3 contains 15 residues. Trimming took 6 bases from V and 5 from J, leaving 17 bases between them. Per germline, CDR1 MNHEY and CDR2 SVGEGT. This clonotype was detected only a few times. Its antigen remains unknown. The chain uses TRBV6-2 or TRBV6-3 and TRBJ1-5, with D perhaps TRBD1 (6 bases). This sequence originates from a young man who had mild COVID-19 (a few samples of this study predate the infection). Cell type and time point are not known. The source material was PBMCs or a T cell subset sorted from them (not recorded which). CDR3 DNA: TGTGCCAGCAGACCAGACAGGAGAGGGGATCAGCCCCAGCATTTT. This codes for CASRPDRRGDQPQHF.